Listed below are T cell receptor beta chains from one sample, sequenced in a study of OX40 agonist ivuxolimab in advanced cancers. Repertoires were generated with immunoSEQ multiplex PCR, while TCRdb's copy carries only in-frame clones and drops some. This sample yields under 100,000 clones, of which 90% to 95% are seen a single time; about 2.4% belongs to the top ten. The material sequenced was CD4+ or CD8+ T cells sorted from blood, taken in a trial of the OX40 agonist ivuxolimab. The receptor set was obtained from an adult with an advanced solid tumor such as melanoma, head and neck, liver or kidney cancer. Each CDR3 is given with its conserved first and last residue. The D gene is left open where the match is weak. Not all rows give a size; the values are once, few, many and, for expanded clones, a class.

abundance: -
j_gene: TRBJ1-4
d_gene: TRBD1
v_gene: TRBV7-6
CDR3aa: CASSLGQGGREKLFF
CDR3nt: TGTGCCAGCAGCTTAGGACAGGGGGGAAGGGAAAAACTGTTTTTT

abundance: once
j_gene: TRBJ2-7
d_gene: -
v_gene: TRBV7-9
CDR3aa: CASSLATGGGEQYF
CDR3nt: TGTGCCAGCAGCTTAGCGACAGGAGGGGGCGAGCAGTACTTC

abundance: once
j_gene: TRBJ1-5
d_gene: -
v_gene: TRBV11-2
CDR3aa: CASNPRNQPQHF
CDR3nt: TGTGCCAGCAACCCAAGGAATCAGCCCCAGCATTTT

abundance: few
j_gene: TRBJ2-1
d_gene: -
v_gene: TRBV7-2
CDR3aa: CASSLMAASYNEQFF
CDR3nt: TGTGCCAGCAGCTTAATGGCTGCCTCCTACAATGAGCAGTTCTTC

abundance: -
j_gene: TRBJ2-7
d_gene: -
v_gene: TRBV28
CDR3aa: CASSHLEQYF
CDR3nt: TGTGCCAGCAGTCACTTGGAGCAGTACTTC

abundance: -
j_gene: TRBJ1-1
d_gene: -
v_gene: TRBV14
CDR3aa: CASSQETTNTEAFF
CDR3nt: TGTGCCAGCAGCCAAGAGACCACAAACACTGAAGCTTTCTTT

abundance: -
j_gene: TRBJ2-7
d_gene: TRBD1
v_gene: TRBV5-4
CDR3aa: CASSLIRGLSYEQYF
CDR3nt: TGTGCCAGCAGCTTAATCAGGGGGCTTAGCTACGAGCAGTACTTC

abundance: -
j_gene: TRBJ2-3
d_gene: -
v_gene: TRBV9
CDR3aa: CASSVLSSTDTQYF
CDR3nt: TGTGCCAGCAGCGTACTATCCTCCACAGATACGCAGTATTTT

abundance: -
j_gene: TRBJ2-3
d_gene: TRBD2
v_gene: TRBV4-1
CDR3aa: CASSQDTSGRSPDTQYF
CDR3nt: TGCGCCAGCAGCCAAGATACTAGCGGGAGGTCCCCAGATACGCAGTATTTT

abundance: -
j_gene: TRBJ2-7
d_gene: -
v_gene: TRBV6-6
CDR3aa: CASAFLSGELRYF
CDR3nt: TGTGCCAGCGCCTTCCTTTCAGGGGAGTTGCGGTACTTC

abundance: -
j_gene: TRBJ2-2
d_gene: TRBD1
v_gene: TRBV7-9
CDR3aa: CASSLRGRDTGELFF
CDR3nt: TGTGCCAGCAGCTTGAGGGGGCGCGACACCGGGGAGCTGTTTTTT

abundance: -
j_gene: TRBJ2-3
d_gene: -
v_gene: TRBV10-1
CDR3aa: CASSERRGLDGDTQYF
CDR3nt: TGCGCCAGCAGTGAAAGGAGGGGCCTCGATGGAGATACGCAGTATTTT

abundance: -
j_gene: TRBJ2-3
d_gene: TRBD1
v_gene: TRBV2
CDR3aa: CASGTESTDTQYF
CDR3nt: TGTGCCAGCGGGACAGAATCGACGGATACGCAGTATTTT

abundance: -
j_gene: TRBJ2-3
d_gene: -
v_gene: TRBV6-6
CDR3aa: CASKKSGDTQYF
CDR3nt: TGTGCCAGCAAGAAGTCCGGAGATACGCAGTATTTT

abundance: -
j_gene: TRBJ1-5
d_gene: -
v_gene: TRBV5-5
CDR3aa: CASSRTGSPSNQPQHF
CDR3nt: TGTGCCAGCAGCCGAACAGGGTCTCCCAGCAATCAGCCCCAGCATTTT

abundance: -
j_gene: TRBJ2-2
d_gene: -
v_gene: TRBV10-2
CDR3aa: CASLIGQTNTGELFF
CDR3nt: TGCGCCAGCCTGATAGGGCAAACGAACACCGGGGAGCTGTTTTTT

abundance: -
j_gene: TRBJ2-7
d_gene: TRBD2
v_gene: TRBV7-2
CDR3aa: CASSLGLAFEQYF
CDR3nt: TGTGCCAGCAGCTTAGGACTAGCCTTCGAGCAGTACTTC

abundance: -
j_gene: TRBJ2-3
d_gene: -
v_gene: TRBV7-9
CDR3aa: CASSSIGFQGSDTQYF
CDR3nt: TGTGCCAGCAGCTCAATCGGTTTCCAGGGTTCAGATACGCAGTATTTT

abundance: -
j_gene: TRBJ2-7
d_gene: TRBD1
v_gene: TRBV18
CDR3aa: CASSPGTGGWYEQYF
CDR3nt: TGTGCCAGCTCACCCGGGACAGGGGGATGGTACGAGCAGTACTTC

abundance: -
j_gene: TRBJ2-1
d_gene: -
v_gene: TRBV14
CDR3aa: CASSHGGPSYNEQFF
CDR3nt: TGTGCCAGCAGCCATGGGGGCCCGTCCTACAATGAGCAGTTCTTC